The T cell receptor (beta chain) under discussion was sequenced for a study of regulatory T cells in long-lasting Graves disease (dated by TCRdb to the early 2020s). A note on the overall study: Newly diagnosed Graves' disease patients had taken antithyroid drugs for less than 3 months. Persistent Graves' disease patients were compared with newly diagnosed Graves' disease patients by peripheral blood TCR sequencing and RNA sequencing. The study took place in China and was registered as a clinical trial. TCR sequencing covered some 13 persistent and 20 newly diagnosed Graves' disease patients, around 35 samples in total.

This clonotype was picked up many times. Its antigen specificity is not known. One base away there is no much larger clone; base qualities are not given. Explained via the paper, the time point label denotes: newly diagnosed GD, antithyroid drugs for less than 3 months. For both TCR sequencing and RNA sequencing, RNA was extracted from PBMCs using TRIzol. The diagnosis of Graves' disease was made according to American Thyroid Association guidelines. Patients for the study were recruited at an endocrinology department in Xi'an, China. From each patient, approximately 9 milliliters of peripheral blood was collected into an EDTA anticoagulant tube. Ficoll Paque Plus density gradient separation was used to isolate PBMCs, and no further T cell sorting was performed. An Agilent 2100 Bioanalyzer and agarose gel were used to assess RNA quality, and a NanoDrop 2000 was used to measure RNA concentration. Counted from cysteine to phenylalanine, this CDR3 has 12 amino acids. The only DNA kept is the CDR3, 36 bases in frame from the first base. Trimming removed 4 bases from V and 5 bases from J, leaving 9 bases between the germline ends. Via the germline V gene, CDR1 is SGHNT and CDR2 YENEEA.

Findings and caveats that apply to the study as a whole: TRBV28, TRBJ1-2 and TRBJ2-5 were preferentially used in persistent disease, while TRBV20-1 and TRBJ2-1 were favored in newly diagnosed disease. Lower TCR Shannon entropy and fewer highly expanded clones were observed in persistent Graves' disease patients than in newly diagnosed patients, which suggested clonal expansion. More public clonotypes were shared among persistent patients (over 2,500) than among newly diagnosed patients (966). The authors acknowledged the small sample size as a limitation that may reduce accuracy. Peripheral blood alone was examined, since thyroid tissue, which constituted the primary lesion, could not be accessed. Only the TCR beta chain was sequenced and analyzed.

The library relied on multiplex PCR. Sequencing was carried out with an Illumina HiSeq 4000. CDR3 regions were amplified by Arm-PCR with iRepertoire HTBI primers to construct TCR beta libraries. Before sequencing, the PCR products went through gel purification. On the study's bioinformatics: Across samples, 60 to 75 TRBV and around 15 TRBJ segments were identified and used for gene usage analysis of CDR3 amino acid clonotypes. Filtered high-quality paired reads were merged into contigs using COPE and FqMerger. BLAST was used to align contigs to the IMGT TRBV, TRBD and TRBJ reference genes, and CDR3 was defined following IMGT. Any clonotype with a frequency above 0.1% was counted as a highly expanded clone. Shannon entropy was used to measure repertoire diversity, and the Gini coefficient was used to measure V-J evenness. A clonotype found in more than one individual was treated as public. The public reads were run again by TCRdb, first through fastp at Q25 and then through MiXCR, and only productive beta chains were kept. Each record represents a unique CDR3 protein, reported with the most common genes and DNA among its rows. Clone size and V and J calls follow TCRdb, not the original study. Within this sample are 370,000 or so distinct CDR3 sequences, with around 15% of them counted one time only. 20% of the sample belongs to the ten largest clones.

The data also belong to a second study, concerning T cells in Graves' hyperthyroidism and ophthalmopathy. The second investigation adds: A patient counted as having stable Graves' hyperthyroidism if no progression to ophthalmopathy occurred over 18 months of follow-up. Hyperthyroidism patients were newly diagnosed, with disease duration under 2 months, and aged 18 to 65 years. Exclusion was applied to patients with uncontrolled infections, other autoimmune diseases, pregnancy or lactation. Diagnoses relied on clinical symptoms, serum thyroxine and TRAb, thyroid ultrasound and orbital computed tomography. The TCR CDR3 was subjected to a first round of RT-PCR using the HTBI primer set and the Qiagen OneStep RT-PCR kit. Most expanded thyroid clonotypes (frequency above 0.001) were also found in blood, which suggests that blood repertoires may mirror thyroid immune responses. In cross-validation, a model built on a 13 V-J signature told ophthalmopathy apart from stable hyperthyroidism with 87.88% sensitivity and around 83% specificity, and in testing the same model reached 80%/75%. During validation, the model predicted progression to ophthalmopathy a median of approximately 7 months ahead of onset, with almost 71% sensitivity and about 75% specificity. To identify distinguishing TCR V-J signatures, a discovery cohort of about 95 patients was used, comprising some 45 with Graves' ophthalmopathy and 57 with stable Graves' hyperthyroidism. Prospective prediction of ophthalmopathy was tested in an independent validation cohort of fewer than 20 hyperthyroidism patients and 17 patients who later progressed to ophthalmopathy. The 100 discovery patients were randomly split 7:3 into training and test sets. In six Graves' hyperthyroidism patients, the study also compared T-cell repertoires from thyroid tissue with T-cell repertoires from blood. Once sampling was done, hyperthyroidism patients were given methimazole at a starting dose of 30 mg daily, whereas ophthalmopathy patients were given high-dose intravenous methylprednisolone. Libraries were constructed in a second round of multiplex PCR, after which size selection and purification were carried out. Sequencing of the libraries was done on an Illumina HiSeq2000 using paired-end 100 bp reads. Raw data were processed with SOAPnuke, discarding reads with adapters, uncalled bases, mean Phred below 15, or no exact constant-primer or identifier match. High-quality paired reads were merged with COPE v1.2.5, and unique nucleotide sequences were defined as clonotypes. MiTCR v1.1 was used to align clonotypes to the IMGT TRBV, TRBD and TRBJ reference segments. Analysis was restricted to V-J combinations with a frequency above 0.0001, which covered roughly 99% of repertoires. The TCS score was defined as the ratio of F50 (clonal expansion) to E x V (chaos), calculated using BLOSUM62-based TCRdist between CDR3 peptides within each V-J. Welch's t-statistics and random forest reduced around 550 V-J features to 13, which were used in a naive Bayes classifier (R e1071). Sample size was not statistically predetermined, and investigators were not blinded to group allocation. The paper reports TCR Vbeta CDR3 sequencing of about 140 peripheral blood samples: fewer than 50 ophthalmopathy, approximately 74 hyperthyroidism and 17 progressor patients.

The sample in question was peripheral blood mononuclear cells (PBMCs), obtained at new diagnosis, from a patient treated with antithyroid drugs. This receptor was taken from a woman under 30 with Graves disease. Donor details come from another sample of the same person, matched by shared clones. This sequence uses TRBV11-3 and TRBJ2-7; matching of 5 bases hints at TRBD2 as the D gene. The nucleotide sequence is TGTGCCAGCAGCTCGGCGAGGGACGAGCAGTACTTC. Translated, this gives CASSSARDEQYF.